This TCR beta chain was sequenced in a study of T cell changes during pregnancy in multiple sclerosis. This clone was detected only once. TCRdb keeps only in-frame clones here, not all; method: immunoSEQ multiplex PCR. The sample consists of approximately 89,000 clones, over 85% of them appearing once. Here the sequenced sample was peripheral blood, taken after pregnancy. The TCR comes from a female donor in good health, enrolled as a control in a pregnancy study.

The CDR3 loop is CASSLFPSVRDYNEQFF. CDR3 DNA: TGTGCCAGCAGCTTATTCCCGTCAGTTCGGGATTACAATGAGCAGTTCTTC. The chain has TRBV7-9 and TRBJ2-1, with D maybe TRBD2 (5 bases). V was shortened by 2 bases and J by 4 bases, with 18 bases between the two germline ends. The CDR3 sequence is 17 residues long. Germline CDR1 is SEHNR and CDR2 is FQNEAQ (reference sequence). Looking up the rest from reference TRBV7-9 and TRBJ2-1 gives the full variable domain: DTGVSQNPRHKITKRGQNVTFRCDPISEHNRLYWYRQTLGQGPEFLTYFQNEAQLEKSRLLSDRFSAERPKGSFSTLEIQRTEQGDSAMYLCASSLFPSVRDYNEQFFGPGTRLTVL.